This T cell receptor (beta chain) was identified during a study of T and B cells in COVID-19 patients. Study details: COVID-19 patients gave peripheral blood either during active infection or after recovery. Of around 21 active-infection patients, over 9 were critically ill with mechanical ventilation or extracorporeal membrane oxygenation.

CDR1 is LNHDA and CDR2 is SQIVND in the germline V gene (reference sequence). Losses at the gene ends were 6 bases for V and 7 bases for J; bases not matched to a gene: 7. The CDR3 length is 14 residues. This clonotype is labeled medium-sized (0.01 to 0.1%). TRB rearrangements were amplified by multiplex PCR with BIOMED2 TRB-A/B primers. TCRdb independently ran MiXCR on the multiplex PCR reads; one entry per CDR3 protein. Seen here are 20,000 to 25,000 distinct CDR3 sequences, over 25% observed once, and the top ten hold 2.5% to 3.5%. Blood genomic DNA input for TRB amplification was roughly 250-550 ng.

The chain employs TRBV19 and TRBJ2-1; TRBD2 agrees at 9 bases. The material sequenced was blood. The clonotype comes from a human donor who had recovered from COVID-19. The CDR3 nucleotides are TGTGCCAGTAGCAAGGGACTAGCCCTGAATGAGCAGTTCTTC. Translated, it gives CASSKGLALNEQFF.